What follows are 13 T cell receptor beta chains derived from one specimen sequenced in a study of identical twins. TCRdb reprocessed the 5' RACE reads with MiXCR, giving one entry per CDR3 protein. This table holds hundreds of thousands of distinct CDR3 sequences, more than 20% found once. These same records also appear under a second study, on T cells expressing NK-cell markers.

Sequencing was carried out using CD4+ T cells sorted from blood. The receptors originated from a woman aged 18-35 years in good health.

This clonotype was found a few times. V is TRBV5-1 and J is TRBJ1-1; 9 bases line up with TRBD1. There are 17 residues in the CDR3. Looked up from germline, CDR1 is SGHRS and CDR2 is YFSETQ. V trimming: 0 bases; J trimming: 2 bases; junction bases outside the gene matches: 8. In nucleotides, the CDR3 is TGCGCCAGCAGCTTGGAACACAGGGGGCCTACTAACACTGAAGCTTTCTTT. This encodes CASSLEHRGPTNTEAFF.

The rearrangement links TRBV7-2 to TRBJ2-5, with 8 bases matching TRBD2. Germline V lookup: CDR1 SGHTA, CDR2 FQGNSA. The ends lost 3 bases at V and 7 bases at J; junction bases unmatched: 10. The CDR3 loop spans 15 amino acids. CDR3 nucleotide sequence: TGTGCCAGCAGCTTTGGAATAGCGGGATCTGTGACCCAGTACTTC. Residues: CASSFGIAGSVTQYF.

J is TRBJ2-7 and V is TRBV5-1; possible D gene TRBD1, 6 bases. V lost 5 bases and J 0 bases, leaving 15 bases between the germline ends. The CDR3 has 15 amino acids. Germline-derived CDR1 and CDR2 are SGHRS and YFSETQ. The CDR3 DNA reads as TGCGCCAGCAGGGCCCAAACAGGGAGCTCCTACGAGCAGTACTTC. Translating gives CASRAQTGSSYEQYF.

V gene TRBV7-2 combines with J gene TRBJ2-7; 9 positions agree with TRBD1. CDR1 SGHTA and CDR2 FQGNSA come from the germline V gene. This CDR3 region has 14 residues. V lost 5 bases to trimming and J lost 6 bases; unmatched junction nucleotides: 8. The CDR3 here is CASSPRQGQGEQYF. The CDR3 nucleotides read TGTGCCAGCAGCCCCCGACAGGGACAGGGCGAGCAGTACTTC. Based on the CDR3 plus reference TRBV7-2 and TRBJ2-7, the full variable domain is GAGVSQSPSNKVTEKGKDVELRCDPISGHTALYWYRQSLGQGLEFLIYFQGNSAPDKSGLPSDRFSAERTGGSVSTLTIQRTQQEDSAVYLCASSPRQGQGEQYFGPGTRLTVT.

The chain employs TRBV3-1 and TRBJ2-1; D remains unclear. This CDR3 spans 13 amino acids. V dropped 3 bases and J dropped 14 bases, with 17 bases sitting between them. CDR1 is LGHDT, CDR2 YNNKEL, per germline (reference sequence). The CDR3 protein is CASSQSRGPMEFF. For the CDR3, the DNA is TGTGCCAGCAGCCAGTCCCGTGGCCCGATGGAGTTCTTC.

The V and J genes are TRBV7-2 and TRBJ2-7; TRBD2 might be the D (6 bases). Trimming shortened V by 3 bases and J by 0 bases, and 12 bases separated the two germline ends. Germline values: CDR1 SGHTA, CDR2 FQGNSA. The CDR3 runs to 15 residues. CDR3: CASSLRGGPSYEQYF. CDR3 DNA sequence: TGTGCCAGCAGCTTGAGAGGAGGGCCCTCCTACGAGCAGTACTTC.

This sequence joins TRBV20-1 and TRBJ1-3; D unclear. With 8 bases removed from V and 0 bases from J, the gap between germline ends came to 8 bases. This CDR3 is built from 12 residues. CDR1 and CDR2 from the germline V gene are DFQATT and SNEGSKA (reference sequence). The CDR3 region has the DNA TGCAGTCTCACTGGCTCTGGAAACACCATATATTTT. Translating it yields CSLTGSGNTIYF.

The rearrangement links TRBV5-6 to TRBJ2-3, with TRBD1 matching over 10 bases. The CDR3 length is 15 residues. Trimming at V came to 4 bases and at J to 1 base, leaving 3 bases not matched to a gene. Germline V lookup: CDR1 SGHDT, CDR2 YYEEEE. The CDR3: CASSDGTGGTDTQYF. The CDR3, as DNA: TGTGCCAGCAGCGACGGGACAGGGGGCACAGATACGCAGTATTTT.

The chain is built from TRBV20-1 and TRBJ2-1, with 14 bases matching TRBD2. The germline gives CDR1 DFQATT, CDR2 SNEGSKA (reference sequence). The V segment lost 4 bases and the J segment 6 bases; nucleotides outside the gene matches: 2. The CDR3 extends over 14 amino acids. CDR3 amino acids: CSATGTSGGNEQFF. The DNA of the CDR3 is TGCAGTGCTACCGGGACTAGCGGGGGCAATGAGCAGTTCTTC.

This clonotype was seen more than once but under ten times. This chain links TRBV18 with TRBJ1-1; TRBD1 might be the D (5 bases). Germline V gene lookup returns CDR1 KGHSH and CDR2 LQKENI. Trimming removed 6 bases from V and 6 bases from J, with 20 bases in between. The CDR3 consists of 15 residues. CDR3 nucleotides: TGTGCCAGCTCCCCCAGCGGGGGAAGGGTTCCTGAAGCTTTCTTT. It is translated as CASSPSGGRVPEAFF.

This rearrangement joins TRBV20-1 to TRBJ2-1; D is ambiguous. The CDR3 is made up of 15 amino acids. Germline values: CDR1 DFQATT, CDR2 SNEGSKA (reference sequence). V lost 1 base and J lost 0, with 10 bases in between. The CDR3 DNA follows: TGCAGTGCTAGAGGGCGCCGAAGCTCCTACAATGAGCAGTTCTTC. Amino acid sequence: CSARGRRSSYNEQFF.

This clonotype was detected many times. CDR3 DNA: TGCGCCAGCAGCCAAGAACGGACGAAAGGACTAGCGGGAGGAATAGAGACCCAGTACTTC. This encodes CASSQERTKGLAGGIETQYF. The chain couples TRBV4-3 to TRBJ2-5, with TRBD2 identical over 14 bases. With 0 bases clipped from V and 4 bases from J, the junction kept 13 bases outside the gene matches. The CDR3 totals 20 residues. The germline CDR1 and CDR2 sequences are LGHNA and YSLEER.

This clonotype was counted between two and nine times. The rearrangement links TRBV2 to TRBJ2-1; no clear D gene. Deletions cut 11 bases from V and 3 bases from J, with 8 bases between. There are 11 residues in the CDR3. Germline V CDR1 and CDR2: SNHLY, FYNNEI. The CDR3 spells CAGSNYNEQFF. CDR3 in DNA: TGTGCCGGTAGTAACTACAATGAGCAGTTCTTC.